The clone carrying this TCR beta chain was counted between two and nine times. Its antigen remains unknown. This specimen comes from a study of T-cell memory formation after mild COVID-19. Findings and caveats of the study: The CD4+ clones that contracted clustered mainly within CM and EM, and the CD8+ clones concentrated in EMRA. The second-wave clones peaking on day 37 were not confirmed as SARS-CoV-2-specific. Pre-infection memory held some responding clones, suggesting pre-existing cross-reactive T cells responded.

From the 5' RACE reads, TCRdb called clonotypes with MiXCR, one entry per CDR3 protein. The data show 300,000 to 350,000 distinct CDR3 sequences, over 10% seen once. Specimen: PBMCs or a T cell subset sorted from them (not recorded which). This receptor was taken from a man aged 18 to 30 who had mild COVID-19 (a few samples of this study predate the infection). Cell type and time point are not known.

CDR3 DNA sequence: TGCGCCAGCAGCCAAGACAGGACAGGGTACACTGAAGCTTTCTTT. Translated: CASSQDRTGYTEAFF. The chain is built from TRBV4-1 and TRBJ1-1, with TRBD1 identical over 8 bases. Trimming cost V 0 bases and J 3 bases; bases outside gene matches: 3. In germline, CDR1 is MGHRA, CDR2 YSYEKL. The CDR3 has 15 amino acids.